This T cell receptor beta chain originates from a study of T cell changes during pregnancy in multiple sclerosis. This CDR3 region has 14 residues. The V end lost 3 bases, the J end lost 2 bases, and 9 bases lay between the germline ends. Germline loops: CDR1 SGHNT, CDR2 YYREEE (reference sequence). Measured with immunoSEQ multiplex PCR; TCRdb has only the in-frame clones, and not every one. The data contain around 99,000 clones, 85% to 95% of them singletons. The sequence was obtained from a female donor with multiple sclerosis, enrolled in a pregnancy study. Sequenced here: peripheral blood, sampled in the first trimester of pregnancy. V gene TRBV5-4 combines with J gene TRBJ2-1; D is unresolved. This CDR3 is CASSSEATYNEQFF. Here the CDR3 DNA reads TGTGCCAGCAGCTCCGAGGCTACCTACAATGAGCAGTTCTTC.